The next 19 T cell receptor beta chains were all read from a single sample in a study of blood T cells in healthy people across ages. A second roughly 6 to 11 cycle PCR used barcoded and J-beta primers. TCRdb re-derived calls from the 5' RACE reads in MiXCR, one entry per CDR3 protein. The sample lists around 1,800,000 distinct CDR3 sequences, approximately 40% occurring once. The material sequenced was blood. These receptors originate from a human donor in good health.

The V and J genes are TRBV29-1 and TRBJ1-2; no reliable D call. V was clipped by 3 bases and J by 7 bases, with 12 bases between them. Germline V gene sequence: CDR1 SQVTM, CDR2 ANQGSEA. The length of the CDR3 is 12 residues. This CDR3 reads CSVDRDAGGYTF. The CDR3 region has the DNA TGCAGCGTTGACCGCGATGCCGGTGGCTACACCTTC.

The chain is built from TRBV5-1 and TRBJ2-7; 11 bases align to TRBD2. The germline V gene has CDR1 SGHRS and CDR2 YFSETQ. The CDR3 is 16 amino acids. V lost 4 bases and J lost 0; bases outside the gene matches: 6. In DNA form, the CDR3 reads TGCGCCAGCAGCCCTCTAGCGGGGGGCACCTCCTACGAGCAGTACTTC. This gives the protein CASSPLAGGTSYEQYF.

The chain employs TRBV29-1 and TRBJ2-1; 10 nucleotides align to TRBD2. Germline CDR1 is SQVTM and CDR2 is ANQGSEA. The length of the CDR3 is 20 residues. Losses at the gene ends were 7 bases for V and 0 bases for J; bases not matched to a gene: 21. CDR3 protein: CSAQIGWSSGGRSSYNEQFF. The DNA of the CDR3 is TGCAGCGCCCAAATAGGGTGGTCTAGCGGGGGAAGAAGCTCCTACAATGAGCAGTTCTTC.

This clonotype has more than one count but fewer than ten. The chain has TRBV7-2 and TRBJ2-2; 7 bases line up with TRBD1. The germline V gene has CDR1 SGHTA and CDR2 FQGNSA. After removal of 5 bases from V and 3 bases from J, the junction contained 6 bases not matched to a gene. CDR3 size: 15 residues. CDR3 loop: CASSIMGQHTGELFF. CDR3 DNA: TGTGCCAGCAGCATCATGGGACAGCACACCGGGGAGCTGTTTTTT.

Notes on this clonotype: The junction differs from germline at one of its ends, possibly a read error. The chain has TRBV2 and TRBJ1-6; tentative D call: TRBD1 (6 bases). Germline CDR1 is SNHLY and CDR2 is FYNNEI. This CDR3 comprises 14 residues. CDR3 in DNA: TGTGCCAGCAGTGATTGGGGGGCGAGGTCACCCCCCCACTTT. Protein sequence: CASSDWGARSPPHF.

The CDR3 bases are TGTGCCAGCAGCTTAGAGCGGGGGGGCCTAAGAAACACCGGGGAGCTGTTTTTT. It is translated as CASSLERGGLRNTGELFF. The chain carries TRBV7-8 and TRBJ2-2; 10 bases are a match to TRBD2. This CDR3 spans 18 amino acids. The J segment lost 2 bases and the V segment lost 1 base, leaving 7 bases of the junction unmatched. CDR1 is SGHVS, CDR2 FQNEAQ, per germline. Full variable domain (outside the CDR3, taken from reference TRBV7-8 and TRBJ2-2): GAGVSQSPRYKVAKRGQDVALRCDPISGHVSLFWYQQALGQGPEFLTYFQNEAQLDKSGLPSDRFFAERPEGSVSTLKIQRTQQEDSAVYLCASSLERGGLRNTGELFFGEGSRLTVL.

This sequence joins TRBV12-3 or TRBV12-4 and TRBJ2-1, with TRBD2 matching over 8 bases. V lost 4 bases and J lost 12; bases outside the gene matches: 5. This CDR3 has 12 amino acids. The chain's CDR3 is CASSSRGGRQFF. The CDR3 DNA reads TGTGCCAGCAGTTCCCGGGGGGGCAGGCAGTTCTTC.

The V and J genes are TRBV24-1 and TRBJ2-3; D remains ambiguous. Trimming removed 9 bases from V and 2 bases from J, with 20 bases in between. The CDR3 is 16 residues long. The germline CDR1 and CDR2 sequences are KGHDR and SFDVKD. CDR3 nucleotide sequence: TGTGCCACCGCTTTCAACCCAGGCAGTTTCACAGATACGCAGTATTTT. Protein: CATAFNPGSFTDTQYF.

This clonotype was observed at least ten times. J is TRBJ2-3 and V is TRBV9; D gene ambiguous. The ends were cut back, 0 bases at V and 2 bases at J, with 7 bases in the middle. The CDR3 has 14 amino acids. The germline V gene has CDR1 SGDLS and CDR2 YYNGEE. The CDR3 here is CASSVGYPTDTQYF. The CDR3 DNA is TGTGCCAGCAGCGTAGGATACCCCACAGATACGCAGTATTTT.

This chain joins TRBV20-1 and TRBJ2-1, with a possible D match to TRBD2 (6 bases). Trimming took off 2 bases at V and 6 bases at J, with 17 bases between the two ends. Germline CDR1 DFQATT, CDR2 SNEGSKA (reference sequence). The CDR3 is made up of 15 amino acids. For the CDR3, the DNA is TGCAGTGCTAGATCACCCGTCGGGGGACCCAATGAGCAGTTCTTC. It specifies CSARSPVGGPNEQFF.

The chain recombines TRBV5-1 with TRBJ1-6, with 8 bases matching TRBD1. Unmatched junction bases numbered 6, after V lost 3 bases and J lost 7 bases. Germline V gene data show CDR1 as SGHRS and CDR2 as YFSETQ. The CDR3 totals 15 residues. The CDR3 is CASSSAGQANSPLHF. The CDR3 nucleotides read TGCGCCAGCAGCTCTGCGGGACAGGCGAATTCACCCCTCCACTTT.

This clonotype was counted only a few times. This chain joins TRBV6-5 and TRBJ2-2; TRBD2 matches 9 bases. This CDR3 comprises 15 residues. After removal of 5 bases from V and 3 bases from J, the junction contained 4 bases not matched to a gene. Looked up from germline, CDR1 is MNHEY and CDR2 is SVGAGI. Here the CDR3 DNA reads TGTGCCAGCAGTCCGGGACTAGCAGACACCGGGGAGCTGTTTTTT. Translated: CASSPGLADTGELFF.

The rearrangement links TRBV29-1 to TRBJ2-1, with 12 bases matching TRBD2. J lost 8 bases, V lost 5 bases, and 7 bases had no gene match. Per germline, CDR1 SQVTM and CDR2 ANQGSEA. This CDR3 has 14 residues. CDR3 loop: CSVWRTSGDHEQFF. The CDR3 bases are TGCAGCGTTTGGAGGACTAGCGGGGACCATGAGCAGTTCTTC.

The chain couples TRBV10-3 to TRBJ2-1; the match to TRBD1 covers 10 bases. The CDR3 is 16 residues long. V trimming: 0 bases; J trimming: 5 bases; junction bases outside the gene matches: 4. CDR1 ENHRY and CDR2 SYGVKD come from the germline V gene. The CDR3 protein is CAISESGTGANNEQFF. The CDR3 nucleotides read TGTGCCATCAGTGAGTCCGGGACAGGGGCAAACAATGAGCAGTTCTTC.

This clonotype was counted ten times or more. The chain has TRBV20-1 and TRBJ2-7, with unresolved D. V lost 5 bases and J 0 bases, leaving 8 bases between the germline ends. This CDR3 comprises 12 residues. CDR1 and CDR2 from the germline V gene are DFQATT and SNEGSKA (reference sequence). For the CDR3, the DNA is TGCAGTGCTTCGATAGACTCCTACGAGCAGTACTTC. Translating it yields CSASIDSYEQYF.

The chain uses TRBV7-9 and TRBJ2-7; TRBD1 might be the D (5 bases). The J call is doubtful: the DNA matches TRBJ2-5 better. Germline V gives CDR1 SEHNR, CDR2 FQNEAQ (reference sequence). CDR3 length: 14 amino acids. The CDR3: CASSGQNKVRTQYF. The DNA of the CDR3 is TGTGCCAGCAGCGGACAAAATAAGGTTCGGACCCAGTACTTC.

V and J are TRBV3-1 and TRBJ2-5; D could derive from TRBD1 or TRBD2 (5 bases each). V was cut by 4 bases and J by 9 bases, with 12 bases left in between. The CDR3 length is 12 residues. The germline gives CDR1 LGHDT, CDR2 YNNKEL (reference sequence). This chain's CDR3 is CASSRSREPQYF. CDR3 coding DNA: TGTGCCAGCAGCCGAAGCAGGGAGCCCCAGTACTTC.

A single count supports this clonotype. The chain combines TRBV12-3 or TRBV12-4 with TRBJ2-3; 7 bases fit TRBD2. Losses at the gene ends were 2 bases for V and 4 bases for J; bases not matched to a gene: 12. The CDR3 covers 17 residues. The CDR3 reads CASSLSGRAGRADTQYF. The CDR3 DNA follows: TGTGCCAGCAGTTTATCAGGCAGGGCAGGGAGGGCAGATACGCAGTATTTT.

The chain recombines TRBV29-1 with TRBJ1-5, with TRBD1 matching 7 bases. The CDR3 totals 16 residues. The trim removed 4 bases at V and 4 bases at J, leaving 13 bases unmatched. The V gene's germline CDR1 is SQVTM and CDR2 ANQGSEA. CDR3: CSVVLFGRGRNQPQHF. CDR3 sequence (DNA): TGCAGCGTTGTCTTGTTCGGAAGGGGGCGGAATCAGCCCCAGCATTTT.